This TCR beta chain was sequenced in a study of blood T cell repertoires in COVID-19. The wider study: The samples span acute and convalescent COVID-19 from the United States, Italy and Spain.

The CDR3 totals 16 residues. Per germline, CDR1 LGHNA and CDR2 YSLEER. V gave up 0 bases and J gave up 7 bases; unmatched junction bases: 7. Only in-frame clones appear in the TCRdb table, and some are missing; sequencing was by immunoSEQ multiplex PCR. The repertoire holds about 120,000 clones, with about four fifths as singletons. The gene calls are TRBV4-3 and TRBJ2-2; TRBD1 matches 8 bases. Sequencing was performed on peripheral blood. The sequence derives from a man in his 70s with acute or convalescent COVID-19. The CDR3 loop reads CASSQDWQGAFGELFF. The CDR3 nucleotides read TGCGCCAGCAGCCAAGATTGGCAGGGGGCGTTCGGGGAGCTGTTTTTT.